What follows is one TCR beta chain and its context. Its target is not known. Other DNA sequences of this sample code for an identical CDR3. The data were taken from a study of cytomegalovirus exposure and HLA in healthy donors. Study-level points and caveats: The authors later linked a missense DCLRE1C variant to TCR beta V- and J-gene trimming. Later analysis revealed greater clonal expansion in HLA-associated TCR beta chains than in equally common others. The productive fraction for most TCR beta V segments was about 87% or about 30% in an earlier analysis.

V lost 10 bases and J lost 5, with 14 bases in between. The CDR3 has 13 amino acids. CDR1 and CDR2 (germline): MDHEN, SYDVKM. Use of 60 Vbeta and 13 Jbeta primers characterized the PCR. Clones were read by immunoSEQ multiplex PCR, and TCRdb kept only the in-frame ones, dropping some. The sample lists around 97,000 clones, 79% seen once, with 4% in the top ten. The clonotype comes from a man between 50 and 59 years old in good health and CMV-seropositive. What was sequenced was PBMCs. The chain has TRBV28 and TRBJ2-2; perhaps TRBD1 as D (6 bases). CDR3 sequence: CAIGQGPTGELFF. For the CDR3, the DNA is TGTGCCATAGGGCAGGGGCCTACCGGGGAGCTGTTTTTT.